This entry lists 8 T cell receptor beta chains sequenced from one sample in a study of blood T cell repertoires in COVID-19. Assay: immunoSEQ multiplex PCR; the TCRdb copy retains only in-frame clones and omits some. The table shows around 340,000 clones, with about 86% occurring only once. Source material: PBMCs or T cells enriched from blood (not recorded which). These receptor sequences come from a woman in her forties with acute COVID-19.

The gene calls are TRBV19 and TRBJ2-7; 7 bases map to TRBD1. The V segment lost 4 bases and the J segment 5 bases; nucleotides outside the gene matches: 17. This CDR3 region has 17 residues. The V gene's germline CDR1 is LNHDA and CDR2 SQIVND (reference sequence). This CDR3 is CASSTLNPGQSNDEQYF. CDR3 coding DNA: TGTGCCAGTAGTACGCTAAATCCGGGACAGTCTAACGACGAGCAGTACTTC.

About this clone itself: Additional DNA sequences in this sample encode the identical CDR3. J is TRBJ1-2 and V is TRBV9, with D tentatively TRBD1 (6 bases). The V and J ends lost 4 bases and 5 bases respectively, with 12 bases between them. The V gene's germline CDR1 is SGDLS and CDR2 YYNGEE. The CDR3 sequence is 13 residues long. CDR3: CASSPQTGYGYTF. CDR3 nucleotides: TGTGCCAGCAGCCCACAAACAGGGTATGGCTACACCTTC. The full variable domain, its missing parts supplied by reference TRBV9 and TRBJ1-2, is DSGVTQTPKHLITATGQRVTLRCSPRSGDLSVYWYQQSLDQGLQFLIQYYNGEERAKGNILERFSAQQFPDLHSELNLSSLELGDSALYFCASSPQTGYGYTFGSGTRLTVV.

As to this clone: This sample also contains other DNA sequences that code for the same CDR3. The chain has TRBV18 and TRBJ1-5; 8 positions agree with TRBD1. The trim removed 3 bases at V and 4 bases at J, leaving 2 bases unmatched. CDR3 size: 14 residues. Per the germline V gene, CDR1 is KGHSH and CDR2 is LQKENI. CDR3 sequence (DNA): TGTGCCAGCTCACCCGGACAGGGTAATCAGCCCCAGCATTTT. Encoded protein: CASSPGQGNQPQHF.

To note about this clone: Within the sample, other DNA sequences also encode this same CDR3. The genes are TRBV18 and TRBJ2-2; the D gene is possibly TRBD1 (6 bases). Trimming shortened V by 6 bases and J by 0 bases, and 11 bases separated the two germline ends. Looked up from germline, CDR1 is KGHSH and CDR2 is LQKENI. The CDR3 sequence is 15 residues long. The CDR3 nucleotides read TGTGCCAGCTCCACCGGGACACCGAACACCGGGGAGCTGTTTTTT. Amino acids: CASSTGTPNTGELFF.

V gene TRBV27 combines with J gene TRBJ2-3; 9 bases map to TRBD2. V lost 7 bases and J lost 0; bases outside the gene matches: 11. Germline values: CDR1 MNHEY, CDR2 SMNVEV (reference sequence). The CDR3 runs 17 residues. CDR3: CASMGGRDLFSTDTQYF. DNA for the CDR3: TGTGCCAGCATGGGCGGGAGGGACTTGTTTAGCACAGATACGCAGTATTTT.

V is TRBV9 and J is TRBJ2-5, with D possibly TRBD1 on 5 matching bases. In germline, CDR1 is SGDLS, CDR2 YYNGEE. The CDR3 covers 14 residues. Trimming left V 4 bases short and J 5 bases short, with 15 bases between. The CDR3 DNA follows: TGTGCCAGCAGCCACAGGTCCCTCCGGGAGACCCAGTACTTC. It encodes CASSHRSLRETQYF. Full variable domain (remainder filled in from reference TRBV9 and TRBJ2-5): DSGVTQTPKHLITATGQRVTLRCSPRSGDLSVYWYQQSLDQGLQFLIQYYNGEERAKGNILERFSAQQFPDLHSELNLSSLELGDSALYFCASSHRSLRETQYFGPGTRLLVL.

Only a few counts were recorded for this clone. The chain uses TRBV19 and TRBJ2-1; 7 positions match TRBD1. The CDR3 is 18 residues long. V was pared by 6 bases and J by 9 bases, with 23 bases of the junction left unmatched. Germline CDR1 LNHDA, CDR2 SQIVND (reference sequence). This CDR3 is CASSNPTGVWGVGVEQFF. The CDR3 nucleotides read TGTGCCAGTAGCAACCCTACAGGGGTGTGGGGCGTGGGTGTTGAGCAGTTCTTC.

V usage is TRBV29-1 and J usage is TRBJ1-2; a weak D match, TRBD1 (6 bases). The germline V gene encodes CDR1 SQVTM and CDR2 ANQGSEA. There are 12 residues in the CDR3. Trimming shortened V by 7 bases and J by 7 bases, and 16 bases separated the two germline ends. CDR3 protein: CSAPGTIAGYTF. For the CDR3, the DNA is TGCAGCGCGCCCGGGACAATCGCTGGCTACACCTTC.